A single sample gave rise to the 32 T cell receptor beta chains below, sequenced in a study of neurological immune-mediated disorders. One entry per CDR3 protein results from TCRdb running MiXCR on the 5' RACE reads. The sample has some 38,000 distinct CDR3 sequences; around 10% are singletons. Time point defined: technical triplicate 1. Sequencing was carried out using PBMCs. These receptors all come from a man aged 55 to 69 with HTLV-1-associated myelopathy (HAM/TSP).

Ten or more counts support this clonotype. J is TRBJ1-1 and V is TRBV29-1; a possible D gene is TRBD1 (6 bases). The CDR3 is 17 residues long. Germline V CDR1 and CDR2: SQVTM, ANQGSEA. Deletions cut 4 bases from V and 0 bases from J, with 21 bases between. CDR3 nucleotide sequence: TGCAGCGTTGGAATTGGGAAGGGGGTTGCTATGAACACTGAAGCTTTCTTT. Amino acids: CSVGIGKGVAMNTEAFF.

This clonotype has ten or more counts. The chain links TRBV4-1 to TRBJ1-5; perhaps TRBD1 as D (5 bases). Trimming pared 0 bases from V and 9 bases from J, leaving 9 bases between. From germline, CDR1 is MGHRA and CDR2 YSYEKL. This CDR3 is 13 amino acids long. CDR3 DNA: TGCGCCAGCAGCCAAGATCGGGGGAGGCCCCAGCATTTT. Residues: CASSQDRGRPQHF.

This clonotype showed up many times. The CDR3 sequence: CASSPEGSTDTQYF. The CDR3 DNA reads as TGTGCCAGCAGCCCCGAGGGTAGCACAGATACGCAGTATTTT. The J gene is TRBJ2-3, the V gene TRBV7-2; D possibly corresponds to TRBD2 (5 bases). Germline V gene lookup returns CDR1 SGHTA and CDR2 FQGNSA. The CDR3 contains 14 residues. Trimming shortened V by 5 bases and J by 0 bases, and 9 bases separated the two germline ends. Supplemented by reference TRBV7-2 and TRBJ2-3, the full variable domain reads GAGVSQSPSNKVTEKGKDVELRCDPISGHTALYWYRQSLGQGLEFLIYFQGNSAPDKSGLPSDRFSAERTGGSVSTLTIQRTQQEDSAVYLCASSPEGSTDTQYFGPGTRLTVL.

There are many counts of this clonotype. The rearrangement uses TRBV5-6 and TRBJ2-3, with 14 nucleotides matching TRBD2. This CDR3 contains 18 residues. Germline CDR1 reads SGHDT; CDR2 reads YYEEEE. Trimming cost V 4 bases and J 7 bases; bases outside gene matches: 14. The CDR3 DNA reads TGTGCCAGCAGCGTAACGACTAGCGGGAGGGATCCCCGAAATACGCAGTATTTT. It codes for CASSVTTSGRDPRNTQYF. Looking up the rest from reference TRBV5-6 and TRBJ2-3 gives the full variable domain: DAGVTQSPTHLIKTRGQQVTLRCSPKSGHDTVSWYQQALGQGPQFIFQYYEEEERQRGNFPDRFSGHQFPNYSSELNVNALLLGDSALYLCASSVTTSGRDPRNTQYFGPGTRLTVL.

This clonotype was observed at least ten times. V is TRBV10-3 and J is TRBJ2-3; the match to TRBD2 covers 9 bases. With V trimmed by 3 bases and J by 6 bases, 4 bases remained unmatched. The length of the CDR3 is 14 residues. Germline CDR1 reads ENHRY; CDR2 reads SYGVKD. CDR3 sequence (DNA): TGTGCCATCAGTGAACTAGCGGGCCGGGATACGCAGTATTTT. Translating gives CAISELAGRDTQYF.

The sample holds many counts of this clonotype. The chain uses TRBV4-1 and TRBJ2-1; D is unresolved. CDR1 and CDR2 (germline): MGHRA, YSYEKL. Trimming took off 5 bases at V and 0 bases at J, with 11 bases between the two ends. This CDR3 is built from 15 residues. For the CDR3, the DNA is TGCGCCAGCAGCGAGACTTCGAGCTCCTACAATGAGCAGTTCTTC. Translating gives CASSETSSSYNEQFF.

This clonotype came up many times. V usage is TRBV10-3 and J usage is TRBJ2-1, with 9 bases that match TRBD2. Germline-derived CDR1 and CDR2 are ENHRY and SYGVKD. V lost 6 bases to trimming and J lost 7 bases; unmatched junction nucleotides: 4. This CDR3 spans 13 amino acids. CDR3 in DNA: TGTGCCATCAGGCGGGAGGGCCAGAATGAGCAGTTCTTC. It yields the protein CAIRREGQNEQFF.

About this clonotype: At one of its ends the junction is not consistent with the germline gene, which may arise from a read error. The rearrangement uses TRBV5-1 and TRBJ2-7, with a weak D call TRBD1 (6 bases). CDR1 is SGHRS, CDR2 YFSETQ, per germline. The CDR3 is 14 amino acids. The CDR3 is CDSSLGHGSYEQYF. The CDR3 coding sequence is TGCGACAGCAGCTTGGGACATGGTTCCTACGAGCAGTACTTC.

The chain joins TRBV7-9 to TRBJ2-1; D remains ambiguous. Germline V CDR1 and CDR2: SEHNR, FQNEAQ (reference sequence). The V gene lost 1 base and the J gene lost 5 bases, with 9 bases spanning the gap. CDR3 length: 14 amino acids. CDR3 DNA sequence: TGTGCCAGCAGCTTAGTTGGGGTAGACAATGAGCAGTTCTTC. Translation: CASSLVGVDNEQFF.

In its sample, this clonotype was seen many times. This rearrangement joins TRBV20-1 to TRBJ2-7; D perhaps matches TRBD2 (6 bases). The V end lost 2 bases, the J end lost 4 bases, and 18 bases lay between the germline ends. CDR1 and CDR2 (germline): DFQATT, SNEGSKA (reference sequence). The CDR3 is 15 residues long. This CDR3 is CSARSKRGFGYEQYF. The CDR3 coding sequence is TGCAGTGCTAGATCGAAACGGGGGTTTGGGTACGAGCAGTACTTC.

This rearrangement joins TRBV20-1 to TRBJ2-7, with TRBD1 matching 7 bases. Germline V gives CDR1 DFQATT, CDR2 SNEGSKA (reference sequence). After removal of 6 bases from V and 1 base from J, the junction contained 15 bases not matched to a gene. The CDR3 runs 16 residues. The CDR3 region has the DNA TGCAGTGCACCTCTTCCGGGACAGAGACAATCCTACGAGCAGTACTTC. Protein sequence: CSAPLPGQRQSYEQYF.

This clonotype was recorded many times. The rearrangement links TRBV9 to TRBJ2-1; D unresolved. Trimming took off 3 bases at V and 3 bases at J, with 13 bases between the two ends. The germline gives CDR1 SGDLS, CDR2 YYNGEE. The CDR3 loop spans 15 amino acids. DNA for the CDR3: TGTGCCAGCAGCGCTGACCCCACTAACTACAATGAGCAGTTCTTC. It specifies CASSADPTNYNEQFF.

In its sample, this clonotype was seen many times. V usage is TRBV7-6 and J usage is TRBJ2-2; 11 nucleotides align to TRBD2. Germline CDR1 is SGHVS and CDR2 is FNYEAQ. CDR3 length equals 18 residues. J gave up 5 bases and V 5 bases, and 13 bases lay outside the gene matches. Here the CDR3 DNA reads TGTGCCAGCAGCCCAATTGGGACTAGCGGAGCGAGAACCGGGGAGCTGTTTTTT. Amino acid sequence: CASSPIGTSGARTGELFF. Based on the CDR3 plus reference TRBV7-6 and TRBJ2-2, the full variable domain is GAGVSQSPRYKVTKRGQDVALRCDPISGHVSLYWYRQALGQGPEFLTYFNYEAQQDKSGLPNDRFSAERPEGSISTLTIQRTEQRDSAMYRCASSPIGTSGARTGELFFGEGSRLTVL.

This clonotype was picked up many times. This chain uses TRBV5-4 with TRBJ2-7; tentatively, D is TRBD1 (6 bases). The germline V gene has CDR1 SGHNT and CDR2 YYREEE (reference sequence). The V and J ends lost 2 bases and 4 bases respectively, with 16 bases between them. The CDR3 loop spans 15 amino acids. The CDR3 region has the DNA TGTGCCAGCAGCTTACCCAGGGGAGAGGCTTACGAGCAGTACTTC. Amino acids: CASSLPRGEAYEQYF. The whole variable domain, remainder taken from reference TRBV5-4 and TRBJ2-7, is ETGVTQSPTHLIKTRGQQVTLRCSSQSGHNTVSWYQQALGQGPQFIFQYYREEENGRGNFPPRFSGLQFPNYSSELNVNALELDDSALYLCASSLPRGEAYEQYFGPGTRLTVT.

This clonotype was seen more than once but under ten times. V gene TRBV20-1 combines with J gene TRBJ1-6, with 7 bases lining up with TRBD1. Germline V gene data show CDR1 as DFQATT and CDR2 as SNEGSKA (reference sequence). The J segment lost 0 bases and the V segment lost 3 bases, leaving 11 bases of the junction unmatched. This CDR3 contains 18 residues. The CDR3 reads CSARARDSPSSYNSPLHF. In DNA form, the CDR3 reads TGCAGTGCTAGGGCCCGGGACAGCCCGAGCTCCTATAATTCACCCCTCCACTTT.

A word on this clonotype: A read error may explain this, as a much larger clone is one base away. Lacking the conserved final phenylalanine or tryptophan, this CDR3 likely reflects a read error. The chain is built from TRBV2 and TRBJ2-4; D might be TRBD2 (6 bases). Trimming took off 5 bases at V and 5 bases at J, with 10 bases between the two ends. Germline CDR1 and CDR2: SNHLY and FYNNEI. This CDR3 comprises 13 residues. The CDR3 loop is CASSLGEENIQYV. The CDR3 DNA sequence: TGTGCCAGCAGTCTTGGGGAGGAAAACATTCAGTACGTC.

This clonotype was counted at least ten times. CDR3 residues: CATTGLAHLTAETQYF. CDR3 bases: TGCGCCACCACGGGACTAGCGCACCTTACGGCAGAGACCCAGTACTTC. The genes are TRBV5-1 and TRBJ2-5, with 10 bases aligning to TRBD2. The CDR3 loop spans 16 amino acids. Germline V CDR1 and CDR2: SGHRS, YFSETQ. V trimming: 9 bases; J trimming: 4 bases; junction bases outside the gene matches: 15.

With respect to this clonotype: A read error may account for a junction end that differs from germline. This chain connects TRBV12-3 or TRBV12-4 to TRBJ2-5; D is possibly TRBD2 (5 bases). The CDR3 totals 12 residues. CDR3 nucleotides: TGTACCAGCAGTAGGAGGCAAGAGACCCAGTACTTC. Translated: CTSSRRQETQYF.

This chain uses TRBV5-1 with TRBJ2-2, with TRBD2 matching 10 bases. The trim removed 4 bases at V and 4 bases at J, leaving 10 bases unmatched. The CDR3 is 17 residues long. CDR1 SGHRS and CDR2 YFSETQ come from the germline V gene. This CDR3 is CASSPGASGSRTGELFF. The CDR3 coding sequence is TGCGCCAGCAGCCCTGGGGCTAGCGGGAGTCGCACCGGGGAGCTGTTTTTT.

This clonotype appeared many times. The J gene is TRBJ1-1, the V gene TRBV15; tentatively, D is TRBD1 (6 bases). This CDR3 region has 15 residues. Germline V gives CDR1 LNHNV, CDR2 YYDKDF (reference sequence). Trimming left V 9 bases short and J 3 bases short, with 20 bases between. The CDR3 DNA reads TGTGCCACGCTCCCGACTACAGGGTGGGACACTGAAGCTTTCTTT. Translated: CATLPTTGWDTEAFF.

This clonotype was seen many times. This chain links TRBV20-1 with TRBJ1-5; TRBD1 aligns across 7 bases. Germline loops: CDR1 DFQATT, CDR2 SNEGSKA (reference sequence). The CDR3 consists of 14 residues. V lost 6 bases, J lost 2 bases, and 7 bases stayed unmatched. The CDR3 DNA follows: TGCAGTGCCCTCATTGGACAGGGCAATCAGCCCCAGCATTTT. Its translation is CSALIGQGNQPQHF.

This clonotype was detected many times. The chain carries TRBV20-1 and TRBJ2-2; 10 bases line up with TRBD2. The CDR3 extends over 15 amino acids. J lost 5 bases, V lost 2 bases, and 5 bases had no gene match. The germline V gene encodes CDR1 DFQATT and CDR2 SNEGSKA (reference sequence). CDR3: CSARPSGRRTGELFF. The CDR3 coding sequence is TGCAGTGCTAGACCTAGCGGGAGAAGGACCGGGGAGCTGTTTTTT.

Many counts were recorded for this clonotype. The genes are TRBV4-1 and TRBJ1-2; D may be TRBD1 (6 bases). Germline V gene data show CDR1 as MGHRA and CDR2 as YSYEKL. This CDR3 has 14 amino acids. With 4 bases removed from V and 3 bases from J, the gap between germline ends came to 12 bases. CDR3 nucleotides: TGCGCCAGCAGCCGAGAGGGGGGCGACTATGGCTACACCTTC. This translates into CASSREGGDYGYTF.

There are many counts of this clonotype. This sequence joins TRBV7-9 and TRBJ2-1; 11 bases are shared with TRBD2. The CDR3 consists of 17 residues. Germline V CDR1 and CDR2: SEHNR, FQNEAQ (reference sequence). V gave up 1 base and J gave up 6 bases; unmatched junction bases: 8. DNA for the CDR3: TGTGCCAGCAGCTTAGGAGCCCTAGCGGGAGGTGGCAATGAGCAGTTCTTC. Encoded protein: CASSLGALAGGGNEQFF.

This clonotype came up many times. V is TRBV5-5 and J is TRBJ1-2; tentative D call: TRBD1 (6 bases). The CDR3 runs to 16 residues. Germline V CDR1 and CDR2: SGHKS, YYEKEE (reference sequence). The V end was cut by 1 base, the J end by 4 bases, with 17 bases between. This CDR3 reads CASSLSGTPIRYGYTF. The DNA for the CDR3 is TGTGCCAGCAGCTTGTCCGGGACACCGATCCGCTATGGCTACACCTTC.

The chain recombines TRBV30 with TRBJ2-1, with TRBD2 matching over 8 bases. The germline V gene has CDR1 GTSNPN and CDR2 SVGIG (reference sequence). V was clipped by 2 bases and J by 4 bases; unmatched bases: 7. The CDR3 is made up of 15 amino acids. The CDR3 DNA follows: TGTGCCTGGAGTTTCGGAGCGGGAGTGTACAATGAGCAGTTCTTC. Encoded protein: CAWSFGAGVYNEQFF.

This clonotype was detected many times. This chain links TRBV5-6 with TRBJ2-3, with TRBD2 matching 11 bases. The germline V gene has CDR1 SGHDT and CDR2 YYEEEE. V lost 4 bases and J lost 8; bases outside the gene matches: 6. CDR3 length: 14 amino acids. CDR3 sequence reads: CASSLLAGAGTQYF. DNA of the CDR3: TGTGCCAGCAGCCTACTAGCGGGAGCTGGTACGCAGTATTTT.

This clonotype was counted many times. The rearrangement links TRBV12-3 or TRBV12-4 to TRBJ2-5, with D tentatively TRBD2 (6 bases). Trimming took off 5 bases at V and 3 bases at J, with 16 bases between the two ends. This CDR3 has 15 amino acids. CDR3 in amino acids: CASSSPGLDKETQYF. The CDR3 DNA is TGTGCCAGCAGTAGTCCGGGACTGGATAAAGAGACCCAGTACTTC.

This clonotype was counted at least ten times. V usage is TRBV20-1 and J usage is TRBJ2-3, with D perhaps TRBD2 (6 bases). Germline V gene sequence: CDR1 DFQATT, CDR2 SNEGSKA (reference sequence). CDR3 length: 14 residues. V was shortened by 1 base and J by 1 base, with 9 bases between the two germline ends. The CDR3: CSARAGVGTDTQYF. CDR3 nucleotide sequence: TGCAGTGCTAGAGCGGGAGTTGGCACAGATACGCAGTATTTT.

This clonotype came up many times. The chain recombines TRBV5-1 with TRBJ2-1; 9 nucleotides agree with TRBD1. CDR1 and CDR2 (germline): SGHRS, YFSETQ. V dropped 4 bases and J dropped 7; count of bases not matched to a gene: 9. The CDR3 is 15 residues long. The CDR3 region is CASSPRTGALNEQFF. CDR3 in DNA: TGCGCCAGCAGCCCCCGGACAGGGGCCCTTAATGAGCAGTTCTTC.

This clonotype was seen ten or more times. The J gene is TRBJ2-3, the V gene TRBV5-1, with 7 bases aligning to TRBD2. The CDR3 is 16 residues long. V shed 4 bases, J shed 1 base, and the junction held 9 bases outside the gene matches. The germline gives CDR1 SGHRS, CDR2 YFSETQ. Written as DNA, the CDR3 is TGCGCCAGCAGCCTCGGACTAGACCAACGCACAGATACGCAGTATTTT. Its translation: CASSLGLDQRTDTQYF.

This clonotype was seen repeatedly, ten times or more. This chain links TRBV5-1 with TRBJ2-2; the D gene is possibly TRBD1 (5 bases). This CDR3 has 15 amino acids. V lost 0 bases, J lost 0 bases, and 6 bases lay in between. Germline CDR1 reads SGHRS; CDR2 reads YFSETQ. The CDR3 bases are TGCGCCAGCAGCTTGGGACAGCCGAACACCGGGGAGCTGTTTTTT. Translating gives CASSLGQPNTGELFF.